Reported below is one T cell receptor (beta chain). The entry originates in a study of CXCR3-negative and CXCR3-positive naive CD8 T cells. Preparation of TRB cDNA libraries relied on 5' RACE carrying UMI labels. Each CDR3 protein gets one entry in TCRdb, which reprocessed the 5' RACE reads and gives no DNA. The table for this sample gives about 62,000 distinct CDR3 sequences. Germline V gives CDR1 SGHVS, CDR2 FNYEAQ. The CDR3 consists of 15 residues. The genes are TRBV7-6 and TRBJ2-7; the TCRdb D gene call, TRBD1, has no DNA to confirm it. The TCR originated in a human donor in good health. Some clones in this sample may be carry-over from other donors' samples. Sequenced sample: naive CXCR3- CD8+ T cells from blood. Subset meaning: CD45RO-CCR7+CD27+CD95- naive CD8+ T cells lacking CXCR3 (TNR3-). CDR3 residues: CASSLLTGGIYEQYF.